This record covers a single TCR beta chain. The germline V gene has CDR1 MRHNA and CDR2 SNTAGT. CDR3 length: 17 residues. Trimming removed 3 bases from V and 1 base from J; junction bases left unmatched: 0. This record belongs to a study of blood T cell repertoires in COVID-19. Profiled with immunoSEQ multiplex PCR; TCRdb holds only in-frame clones, not every one. The data hold 200,000 to 250,000 clones, with around 90% observed a single time. The J gene is TRBJ2-6, the V gene TRBV6-4; 13 bases fit TRBD2. The source is a man aged 18 to 29 with active or convalescent COVID-19. Sequenced input: peripheral blood. This CDR3 reads CASSEGLAGSGANVLTF. In nucleotides, the CDR3 is TGTGCCAGCAGTGAGGGACTAGCGGGATCTGGGGCCAACGTCCTGACTTTC.